This entry lists 24 T cell receptor beta chains sequenced from one sample in a study of T cell responses to AZD1222 COVID-19 vaccine. The repertoire was sequenced with immunoSEQ multiplex PCR; TCRdb's copy has only in-frame clones and lacks some. The table lists some 96,000 clones, around nine tenths of them singletons, with roughly 3% in the top ten. The sequencing used peripheral blood, collected on day 0 of AZD1222 vaccination. These TCRs come from an adult in good health.

The CDR3 sequence: CASRFKTGGSYEQYF. CDR3 sequence (DNA): TGTGCCAGCAGATTTAAGACAGGGGGCTCCTACGAGCAGTACTTC. The genes are TRBV5-4 and TRBJ2-7; TRBD1 matches at 9 bases. CDR3 size: 15 residues. With V trimmed by 5 bases and J by 0 bases, 6 bases remained unmatched. CDR1 and CDR2 from the germline V gene are SGHNT and YYREEE (reference sequence).

This chain connects TRBV4-1 to TRBJ1-1; D may be TRBD1 (5 bases). Trimming cost V 4 bases and J 7 bases, with 16 bases left between them. This CDR3 contains 14 residues. Germline-derived CDR1 and CDR2 are MGHRA and YSYEKL. CDR3 coding DNA: TGCGCCAGCAGCCTCCTCGACAGAGACTATGAAGCTTTCTTT. Residues: CASSLLDRDYEAFF.

This clone was seen just once. The rearrangement links TRBV6-5 to TRBJ2-1, with 10 bases matching TRBD2. Unmatched junction bases numbered 11, after V lost 4 bases and J lost 8 bases. Germline V CDR1 and CDR2: MNHEY, SVGAGI. The CDR3 has 16 residues. This chain's CDR3 is CASSSLIAGGYDEQFF. DNA of the CDR3: TGTGCCAGCAGTTCCTTGATAGCGGGGGGTTACGATGAGCAGTTCTTC.

This chain joins TRBV29-1 and TRBJ2-7; 10 bases line up with TRBD1. The J segment lost 2 bases and the V segment lost 6 bases, leaving 4 bases of the junction unmatched. Looked up from germline, CDR1 is SQVTM and CDR2 is ANQGSEA. There are 13 residues in the CDR3. DNA of the CDR3: TGCAGCGTCCGGGGGACAGGGGCCTACGAGCAGTACTTC. Encoded protein: CSVRGTGAYEQYF.

As for this clone: Other DNA sequences of this sample code for an identical CDR3. The chain couples TRBV19 to TRBJ2-3; unclear D gene. The germline V and J ends were trimmed by 5 bases and 6 bases, with 15 bases remaining between them. Germline V gene lookup returns CDR1 LNHDA and CDR2 SQIVND (reference sequence). The length of the CDR3 is 14 residues. CDR3 DNA sequence: TGTGCCAGTAGTCGTCAAAGTTCTACGGATACGCAGTATTTT. Protein: CASSRQSSTDTQYF.

The chain employs TRBV9 and TRBJ2-1, with TRBD1 identical over 7 bases. The CDR3 runs 18 residues. V trimming: 0 bases; J trimming: 2 bases; junction bases outside the gene matches: 11. Germline CDR1 and CDR2: SGDLS and YYNGEE. The CDR3 nucleotides are TGTGCCAGCAGCGTAGCGATACCCCGGGACAGTCCCTACAATGAGCAGTTCTTC. Translated, it gives CASSVAIPRDSPYNEQFF. The whole variable domain, remainder taken from reference TRBV9 and TRBJ2-1, is DSGVTQTPKHLITATGQRVTLRCSPRSGDLSVYWYQQSLDQGLQFLIQYYNGEERAKGNILERFSAQQFPDLHSELNLSSLELGDSALYFCASSVAIPRDSPYNEQFFGPGTRLTVL.

V usage is TRBV30 and J usage is TRBJ2-5; D uncertain. This CDR3 has 12 amino acids. CDR1 and CDR2 from the germline V gene are GTSNPN and SVGIG (reference sequence). V dropped 1 base and J dropped 1 base, with 4 bases sitting between them. The CDR3 nucleotides are TGTGCCTGGAGTGAGTCCCAAGAGACCCAGTACTTC. Residues: CAWSESQETQYF.

The chain employs TRBV14 and TRBJ1-2, with D unclear. Germline CDR1 is SGHDN and CDR2 is FVKESK. The CDR3 sequence is 13 residues long. V was trimmed by 0 bases and J by 3 bases, leaving 5 bases between them. CDR3 coding DNA: TGTGCCAGCAGCCAAGACACCTACTATGGCTACACCTTC. The encoded protein is CASSQDTYYGYTF.

V gene TRBV29-1 combines with J gene TRBJ1-2; D perhaps matches TRBD1 (5 bases). There are 15 residues in the CDR3. Trimming pared 6 bases from V and 0 bases from J, leaving 17 bases between. Germline CDR1 SQVTM, CDR2 ANQGSEA. CDR3 coding DNA: TGCAGCGTCGATATCCAGGGTCTAGCTAACTATGGCTACACCTTC. This gives the protein CSVDIQGLANYGYTF.

This clone came up a few times. This chain joins TRBV7-6 and TRBJ1-1; D call uncertain. Germline CDR1 SGHVS, CDR2 FNYEAQ. Trimming took off 5 bases at V and 3 bases at J, with 10 bases between the two ends. The CDR3 extends over 13 amino acids. The CDR3, as DNA: TGTGCCAGCAGCGTTCAGAGTTACACTGAAGCTTTCTTT. Translating it yields CASSVQSYTEAFF.

V is TRBV5-5 and J is TRBJ2-3, with D perhaps assigned TRBD1 or TRBD2 (5 bases each). Germline CDR1 SGHKS, CDR2 YYEKEE (reference sequence). This CDR3 contains 16 residues. The V end was cut by 3 bases, the J end by 3 bases, with 17 bases between. The CDR3 region is CASSSLAGARTDTQYF. DNA for the CDR3: TGTGCCAGCAGCTCCCTGGCCGGGGCTAGGACAGATACGCAGTATTTT.

V and J are TRBV7-2 and TRBJ1-1, with D maybe TRBD1 (5 bases). The CDR3 runs to 13 residues. V dropped 1 base and J dropped 10 bases, with 13 bases sitting between them. CDR1 and CDR2 (germline): SGHTA, FQGNSA. CDR3 nucleotides: TGTGCCAGCAGCTTAGGTTTGGGGCGCGGAGCTTTCTTT. This gives the protein CASSLGLGRGAFF.

In DNA, the CDR3 is TGTGCCAGCAGCCTACTAGCGGGGGGAGTAGGCGAGCAGTACTTC. It codes for CASSLLAGGVGEQYF. The rearrangement uses TRBV7-6 and TRBJ2-7, with 12 bases that match TRBD2. Germline trimming cut 5 bases from V and 6 bases from J; bases unmatched to any gene: 8. The germline CDR1 and CDR2 sequences are SGHVS and FNYEAQ. This CDR3 comprises 15 residues. Full variable domain (rest looked up from reference TRBV7-6 and TRBJ2-7): GAGVSQSPRYKVTKRGQDVALRCDPISGHVSLYWYRQALGQGPEFLTYFNYEAQQDKSGLPNDRFSAERPEGSISTLTIQRTEQRDSAMYRCASSLLAGGVGEQYFGPGTRLTVT.

To note about this clone: One end of the junction is discordant with germline, which a read error may explain. The V gene is TRBV20-1, the J gene TRBJ1-2; D may be TRBD1 (5 bases). Germline V gene lookup returns CDR1 DFQATT and CDR2 SNEGSKA (reference sequence). The CDR3 runs 11 residues. The CDR3 region is CSGRQLDGYTF. In nucleotides, the CDR3 is TGCAGTGGTAGACAGCTTGACGGCTACACCTTC.

This clone was found a few times. V and J are TRBV11-2 and TRBJ2-4; D is undetermined. V lost 5 bases, J lost 4 bases, and 12 bases lay in between. CDR3 length equals 14 residues. Germline values: CDR1 SGHAT, CDR2 FQNNGV. For the CDR3, the DNA is TGTGCCAGCAGCCCGGTAGGCCTAAAAAACATTCAGTACTTC. It translates to CASSPVGLKNIQYF.

V is TRBV15 and J is TRBJ1-1; D is undetermined. The germline V and J ends were trimmed by 0 bases and 0 bases, with 8 bases remaining between them. Germline-derived CDR1 and CDR2 are LNHNV and YYDKDF (reference sequence). This CDR3 is built from 15 residues. The CDR3 reads CATSRDQAMNTEAFF. CDR3 nucleotide sequence: TGTGCCACCAGCAGAGATCAGGCGATGAACACTGAAGCTTTCTTT.

This clone appeared once. V is TRBV18 and J is TRBJ1-1; D possibly corresponds to TRBD1 (6 bases). V was shortened by 4 bases and J by 3 bases, with 12 bases between the two germline ends. CDR3 length equals 14 residues. The germline CDR1 and CDR2 sequences are KGHSH and LQKENI. The CDR3 loop reads CASSREQGHTEAFF. As DNA, the CDR3 is TGTGCCAGCTCACGCGAACAGGGACACACTGAAGCTTTCTTT.

This chain uses TRBV29-1 with TRBJ2-5; D perhaps matches TRBD2 (6 bases). CDR3 size: 17 residues. Trimming shortened V by 4 bases and J by 1 base, and 22 bases separated the two germline ends. CDR1 and CDR2 (germline): SQVTM, ANQGSEA. CDR3 residues: CSVGLWVAALSQETQYF. Here the CDR3 DNA reads TGCAGCGTTGGGTTGTGGGTAGCGGCGCTATCCCAAGAGACCCAGTACTTC.

V usage is TRBV6-1 and J usage is TRBJ2-7, with TRBD1 matching over 10 bases. This CDR3 is 15 amino acids long. Per the germline V gene, CDR1 is MNHNS and CDR2 is SASEGT. The V and J ends lost 0 bases and 4 bases, in that order; junction bases with no gene match: 3. The CDR3 region is CASSEADRGPYEQYF. In DNA, the CDR3 is TGTGCCAGCAGTGAAGCCGACAGGGGGCCGTACGAGCAGTACTTC.

This clone appeared a single time. This chain connects TRBV6-5 to TRBJ2-7; 7 bases map to TRBD1. Germline loops: CDR1 MNHEY, CDR2 SVGAGI. The junction had 2 bases not matched to a gene; V was cut back by 5 bases and J by 1 base. The length of the CDR3 is 13 residues. The CDR3 coding sequence is TGTGCCAGCAGTCGACAGGGATCCTACGAGCAGTACTTC. Its translation: CASSRQGSYEQYF.

The chain has TRBV30 and TRBJ1-3; D is unclear. This CDR3 is built from 13 residues. Germline V gives CDR1 GTSNPN, CDR2 SVGIG (reference sequence). V was shortened by 7 bases and J by 0 bases, with 10 bases between the two germline ends. CDR3 amino acids: CASTAGSGNTIYF. The CDR3, as DNA: TGTGCCTCTACAGCTGGCTCTGGAAACACCATATATTTT. Supplemented by reference TRBV30 and TRBJ1-3, the full variable domain reads SQTIHQWPATLVQPVGSPLSLECTVEGTSNPNLYWYRQAAGRGLQLLFYSVGIGQISSEVPQNLSASRPQDRQFILSSKKLLLSDSGFYLCASTAGSGNTIYFGEGSWLTVV.

The chain combines TRBV5-5 with TRBJ1-1; D may be TRBD1 (6 bases). Looked up from germline, CDR1 is SGHKS and CDR2 is YYEKEE (reference sequence). The CDR3 extends over 15 amino acids. V was shortened by 6 bases and J by 1 base, with 16 bases between the two germline ends. CDR3 amino acids: CASTIRPGANTEAFF. The CDR3 DNA sequence: TGTGCCAGCACTATCCGACCAGGGGCGAACACTGAAGCTTTCTTT.

This chain connects TRBV6-5 to TRBJ2-2; tentatively, D is TRBD2 (6 bases). The CDR3 has 14 amino acids. V was pared by 4 bases and J by 2 bases, with 8 bases between. The germline CDR1 and CDR2 sequences are MNHEY and SVGAGI. CDR3 nucleotide sequence: TGTGCCAGCAGTTGGGAGGTTAACACCGGGGAGCTGTTTTTT. Residues: CASSWEVNTGELFF.

This chain joins TRBV19 and TRBJ2-3, with 10 bases fitting TRBD2. Germline V gene lookup returns CDR1 LNHDA and CDR2 SQIVND (reference sequence). CDR3 size: 16 residues. The J segment lost 8 bases and the V segment lost 4 bases, leaving 12 bases of the junction unmatched. The CDR3 bases are TGTGCCAGTAGTAACAGAGCGGGGGGGTCTCAGGGTACGCAGTATTTT. It yields the protein CASSNRAGGSQGTQYF.